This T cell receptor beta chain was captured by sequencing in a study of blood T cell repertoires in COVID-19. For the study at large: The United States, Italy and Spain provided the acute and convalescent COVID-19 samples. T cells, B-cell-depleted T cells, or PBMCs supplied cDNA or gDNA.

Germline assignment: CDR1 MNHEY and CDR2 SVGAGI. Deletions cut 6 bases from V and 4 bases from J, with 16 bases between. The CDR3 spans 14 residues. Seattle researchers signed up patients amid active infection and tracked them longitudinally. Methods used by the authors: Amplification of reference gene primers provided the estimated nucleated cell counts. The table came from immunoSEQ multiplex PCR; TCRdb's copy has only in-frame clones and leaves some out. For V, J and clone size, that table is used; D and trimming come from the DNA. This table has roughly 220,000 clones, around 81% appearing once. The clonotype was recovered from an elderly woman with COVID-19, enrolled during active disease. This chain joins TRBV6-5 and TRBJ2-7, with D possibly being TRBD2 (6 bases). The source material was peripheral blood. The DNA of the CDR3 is TGTGCCAGCAGGGAGGGCTCGATCTTGTACGAGCAGTACTTC. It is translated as CASREGSILYEQYF.